The entry that follows covers one T cell receptor beta chain sequence. Its antigen is as yet unknown. Cells that were CD45RO-CCR7+CD27+CD95- constituted naive CD8+ T cells. Germline CDR1 reads SQVTM; CDR2 reads ANQGSEA. This CDR3 has 13 amino acids. All TRB cDNA libraries came from 5' RACE performed with UMI labels. From its re-call of the 5' RACE reads, TCRdb lists each CDR3 protein once, without DNA. This specimen shows 150,000 or so distinct CDR3 sequences; the ten leading clones hold 0.45% to 0.55%. These data are taken from a study of CXCR3-negative and CXCR3-positive naive CD8 T cells. Turning to the study itself: Every library held about 1.5 +/- 0.3 million TRB reads, and the total came to around 150 million. The study, taken as a whole, reports: Comparison of naive cells showed more hydrophobic TRB CDR3s in CXCR3-positive than in CXCR3-negative naive cells. Within a donor, both naive subsets shared TRBV-TRBJ usage, unlike memory cells.

This receptor was identified in a human donor in good health. Some clones in this sample may be carry-over from other donors' samples. The chain joins TRBV29-1 to TRBJ2-3; absent DNA, TCRdb's TRBD1 call cannot be checked. Sequencing was done on a sample of naive CXCR3- CD8+ T cells from blood. Subset in this sample: CD45RO-CCR7+CD27+CD95- naive CD8+ T cells lacking CXCR3 (TNR3-). The CDR3 loop reads CSGEAGLADTQYF.